This T cell receptor beta chain emerged from a study of molecular identifiers for immune sequencing clone quantification. TCRdb reanalysed the PCR reads using MiXCR and keeps one entry per CDR3 protein. The sample yields about 330,000 distinct CDR3 sequences, 24% seen once. In the sort, naive CD8 T cells were defined as CD8+CD4-CCR7+CD45RA+. The sequenced sample was naive CD8+ T cells from blood, with Jurkat cell RNA spiked in. The subset here: FACS-sorted CD8+CD4-CCR7+CD45RA+ naive T cells. The receptor was isolated from a human donor in good health. Some libraries in this study had Jurkat cell RNA spiked in.

The CDR3 sequence is CASSLPHYTEAFF. DNA for the CDR3: TGTGCCAGCAGCTTACCCCATTACACTGAAGCTTTCTTT. J is TRBJ1-1 and V is TRBV7-9; D gene uncertain. Germline V gene sequence: CDR1 SEHNR, CDR2 FQNEAQ (reference sequence). The V and J ends lost 2 bases and 3 bases respectively, with 7 bases between them. There are 13 residues in the CDR3. The full variable domain, in which reference TRBV7-9 and TRBJ1-1 provide the parts outside the CDR3, is DTGVSQNPRHKITKRGQNVTFRCDPISEHNRLYWYRQTLGQGPEFLTYFQNEAQLEKSRLLSDRFSAERPKGSFSTLEIQRTEQGDSAMYLCASSLPHYTEAFFGQGTRLTVV.